The 27 T cell receptor beta chains presented below share a single source sample, sequenced in a study of CD8 T cells in ankylosing spondylitis. One entry per CDR3 protein, called by TCRdb with MiXCR from the 5' RACE reads. The repertoire holds hundreds of thousands of distinct CDR3 sequences, with 20% as singletons. The sequenced material came from blood, either unsorted or a sorted T cell fraction (not recorded which). Receptors were obtained from a male donor with ankylosing spondylitis or in good health (not recorded which).

This clonotype was observed a handful of times. The genes are TRBV29-1 and TRBJ2-1; 8 nucleotides match TRBD2. The CDR3 runs 14 residues. With V trimmed by 3 bases and J by 4 bases, 5 bases remained unmatched. CDR1 SQVTM and CDR2 ANQGSEA come from the germline V gene. The CDR3 spells CSVDIAGIYNEQFF. CDR3 DNA: TGCAGCGTTGACATAGCGGGAATTTACAATGAGCAGTTCTTC.

Comment on this clonotype: Germline is not matched at one junction end, which may reflect a read error. The chain combines TRBV7-7 with TRBJ2-5; 7 bases line up with TRBD1. This CDR3 comprises 15 residues. The germline V gene encodes CDR1 SSHAT and CDR2 FNYEAQ (reference sequence). CDR3: CASSLSAGTEETQYF. CDR3 bases: TGTGCTAGCAGCTTAAGCGCTGGGACAGAAGAGACCCAGTACTTC.

V is TRBV5-1 and J is TRBJ2-1; 10 positions match TRBD2. The CDR3 is made up of 18 amino acids. Germline CDR1 SGHRS, CDR2 YFSETQ. With 0 bases clipped from V and 5 bases from J, the junction kept 11 bases outside the gene matches. The CDR3 sequence: CASSLGLTGLAADNEQFF. In nucleotides, the CDR3 is TGCGCCAGCAGCTTGGGGCTAACAGGACTAGCGGCCGACAATGAGCAGTTCTTC.

This clonotype was counted only a few times. A single base separates this from a much larger clone, so it may be a read error. This chain uses TRBV12-3 or TRBV12-4 with TRBJ1-3; D gene unclear. This CDR3 is 16 amino acids long. V shed 6 bases and J shed 0 bases, with 15 bases lying between them. CDR3 in amino acids: CASRRHGRFSGNTIYF. The CDR3 DNA reads as TGTGCCAGCAGGAGACACGGACGGTTCTCTGGAAACACCATATATTTT.

The V and J genes are TRBV9 and TRBJ2-6; D is possibly TRBD2 (6 bases). V lost 0 bases and J lost 1, with 14 bases in between. This CDR3 has 18 amino acids. CDR1 and CDR2 (germline): SGDLS, YYNGEE. The CDR3 sequence: CASSVVGGRLSGANVLTF. DNA for the CDR3: TGTGCCAGCAGCGTAGTGGGGGGACGGCTTTCTGGGGCCAACGTCCTGACTTTC.

In its sample, this clonotype was seen a few times. V is TRBV7-8 and J is TRBJ2-7, with 15 bases fitting TRBD2. V was clipped by 3 bases and J by 0 bases; unmatched bases: 9. CDR1 is SGHVS and CDR2 is FQNEAQ in the germline V gene. This CDR3 region has 19 residues. The CDR3 sequence is CASSFRGLAGGPSSYEQYV. In DNA form, the CDR3 reads TGTGCCAGCAGCTTCAGAGGACTAGCGGGGGGGCCGAGCTCCTACGAGCAGTACGTC.

This clonotype was seen ten or more times. The chain joins TRBV5-1 to TRBJ1-2; TRBD1 aligns across 8 bases. After removal of 4 bases from V and 13 bases from J, the junction contained 15 bases not matched to a gene. CDR3 length equals 14 residues. Germline V gene lookup returns CDR1 SGHRS and CDR2 YFSETQ. The CDR3 region has the DNA TGCGCCAGCAGCCTCTTCTTGGATGACAGGGGTGTCACCTTC. This encodes CASSLFLDDRGVTF.

CDR3 in amino acids: CASSPREGGETQYF. CDR3 nucleotides: TGTGCCAGCTCACCACGTGAGGGGGGCGAGACCCAGTACTTC. V gene TRBV18 combines with J gene TRBJ2-5; D may match TRBD1 or TRBD2 (6 bases each). Trimming cost V 1 base and J 5 bases, with 11 bases left between them. The CDR3 covers 14 residues. Per germline, CDR1 KGHSH and CDR2 LQKENI.

In its sample, this clonotype was seen a few times. The chain recombines TRBV12-3 or TRBV12-4 with TRBJ2-1; D is perhaps TRBD2 (6 bases). Trimming removed 4 bases at V and 8 bases at J, with 15 bases between. This CDR3 has 14 residues. For the CDR3, the DNA is TGTGCCAGCAGTTCGGTCCGTCCGGGGGATGAGCAGTTCTTC. As protein: CASSSVRPGDEQFF.

This clonotype has only a few counts. This chain links TRBV12-3 or TRBV12-4 with TRBJ2-1; D may correspond to TRBD1 or TRBD2 (5 bases each). The V end was cut by 1 base, the J end by 0 bases, with 7 bases between. The CDR3 is 15 amino acids. CDR3 nucleotide sequence: TGTGCCAGCAGTTTAGAGGGGACCTCCTACAATGAGCAGTTCTTC. The encoded protein is CASSLEGTSYNEQFF.

This clonotype was recorded a few times. V usage is TRBV14 and J usage is TRBJ2-3, with D maybe TRBD1 (5 bases). CDR3 size: 15 residues. Trimming took 1 base from V and 0 from J, leaving 8 bases between them. Per the germline V gene, CDR1 is SGHDN and CDR2 is FVKESK. Here the CDR3 reads CASSQAGISTDTQYF. DNA for the CDR3: TGTGCCAGCAGCCAAGCAGGGATTAGCACAGATACGCAGTATTTT.

This clonotype occurred a few times. The chain carries TRBV3-1 and TRBJ1-4, with D hard to call. The ends were cut back, 3 bases at V and 7 bases at J, with 9 bases in the middle. This CDR3 spans 13 amino acids. Germline CDR1 LGHDT, CDR2 YNNKEL (reference sequence). DNA for the CDR3: TGTGCCAGCAGCCAGGACCCGGGTGAAAAACTGTTTTTT. Translated, it gives CASSQDPGEKLFF.

This chain joins TRBV29-1 and TRBJ1-4, with D unclear. The CDR3 is 11 residues long. Trimming stripped 7 bases from V and 4 bases from J, with 7 bases between. Germline assignment: CDR1 SQVTM and CDR2 ANQGSEA. CDR3 nucleotides: TGCAGCGGGCAGTTTAATGAAAAACTGTTTTTT. It specifies CSGQFNEKLFF.

V gene TRBV7-6 combines with J gene TRBJ1-1, with TRBD1 as a possible D gene (5 bases). The V gene's germline CDR1 is SGHVS and CDR2 FNYEAQ. V lost 1 base and J lost 11, with 14 bases in between. This CDR3 comprises 13 residues. As DNA, the CDR3 is TGTGCCAGCAGCTTAGGTCGGGGCAATACGGCTTTCTTT. It yields the protein CASSLGRGNTAFF.

The chain employs TRBV5-1 and TRBJ1-5, with 7 bases lining up with TRBD1. The CDR3 is 16 amino acids. CDR1 is SGHRS, CDR2 YFSETQ, per germline. Trimming took 0 bases from V and 7 from J; bases not matched to a gene: 10. CDR3 nucleotide sequence: TGCGCCAGCAGCTTGGGCCCAGGGGGGAGCCCCCAGCCCCAGCATTTT. Translation: CASSLGPGGSPQPQHF.

V gene TRBV28 combines with J gene TRBJ1-2, with 10 bases that match TRBD1. Germline V gene sequence: CDR1 MDHEN, CDR2 SYDVKM. Germline trimming cut 2 bases from V and 5 bases from J; bases unmatched to any gene: 5. This CDR3 region has 15 residues. This CDR3 is CASSLGDRGRYGYTF. CDR3 DNA: TGTGCCAGCAGTTTAGGGGACAGGGGAAGATATGGCTACACCTTC.

This clonotype was seen more than once but under ten times. The chain is built from TRBV3-1 and TRBJ2-2; possible D gene TRBD2, 5 bases. The CDR3 is 13 amino acids. The V end was cut by 2 bases, the J end by 7 bases, with 8 bases between. Germline assignment: CDR1 LGHDT and CDR2 YNNKEL (reference sequence). CDR3 sequence reads: CASSQRAGGELFF. CDR3 bases: TGTGCCAGCAGCCAACGGGCGGGCGGGGAGCTGTTTTTT.

The gene calls are TRBV24-1 and TRBJ2-1; D gene uncertain. The V gene's germline CDR1 is KGHDR and CDR2 SFDVKD. Trimming took 2 bases from V and 7 from J, leaving 5 bases between them. The CDR3 has 12 amino acids. CDR3 amino acids: CATSDYTNEQFF. Here the CDR3 DNA reads TGTGCCACCAGTGATTACACGAATGAGCAGTTCTTC.

This clonotype showed up just a few times. This chain connects TRBV3-1 to TRBJ2-1; a possible D gene is TRBD1 (5 bases). Trimming removed 1 base at V and 12 bases at J, with 10 bases between. Germline values: CDR1 LGHDT, CDR2 YNNKEL (reference sequence). CDR3 size: 12 residues. This CDR3 reads CASSQVSRVQFF. The CDR3 DNA sequence: TGTGCCAGCAGCCAAGTAAGCAGGGTGCAGTTCTTC.

As DNA, the CDR3 is TGTGCCAGCAGCTTAACAGGGACTAGCGGGATGGAGCAGTTCTTC. It yields the protein CASSLTGTSGMEQFF. This chain connects TRBV11-2 to TRBJ2-1; 13 nucleotides match TRBD2. The germline CDR1 and CDR2 sequences are SGHAT and FQNNGV. Trimming took 2 bases from V and 10 from J; bases not matched to a gene: 5. The CDR3 sequence is 15 residues long.

J is TRBJ1-3 and V is TRBV12-3 or TRBV12-4; D is ambiguous. The CDR3 is 14 amino acids. CDR3 nucleotide sequence: TGTGCTACTGGCCAGGCCCTCTCTGGAAACACCATATATTTT. Residues: CATGQALSGNTIYF.

V usage is TRBV10-3 and J usage is TRBJ1-4, with D uncertain. The germline CDR1 and CDR2 sequences are ENHRY and SYGVKD. This CDR3 has 13 residues. The V end was cut by 3 bases, the J end by 4 bases, with 6 bases between. The CDR3 nucleotides read TGTGCCATCAGTGACCCCGTTAATGAAAAACTGTTTTTT. Translating gives CAISDPVNEKLFF.

This clonotype was observed at least ten times. This chain connects TRBV20-1 to TRBJ1-5; D gene uncertain. CDR1 is DFQATT and CDR2 is SNEGSKA in the germline V gene (reference sequence). The CDR3 loop spans 13 amino acids. V was trimmed by 6 bases and J by 7 bases, leaving 16 bases between them. The CDR3 nucleotides read TGCAGTGCCCAGGAGGCAGTGAGGCAGCCCCAGCATTTT. Its translation: CSAQEAVRQPQHF.

This clonotype was picked up a small number of times. The CDR3, as DNA: TGCGCCAGCAGCACCGGTAGCGGTCCCGGCACAGATACGCAGTATTTT. Protein sequence: CASSTGSGPGTDTQYF. The chain has TRBV5-1 and TRBJ2-3; D might be TRBD2 (6 bases). The V and J ends lost 4 bases and 1 base respectively, with 16 bases between them. The CDR3 runs 16 residues. CDR1 is SGHRS, CDR2 YFSETQ, per germline. Variable domain in full (rest from reference TRBV5-1 and TRBJ2-3): KAGVTQTPRYLIKTRGQQVTLSCSPISGHRSVSWYQQTPGQGLQFLFEYFSETQRNKGNFPGRFSGRQFSNSRSEMNVSTLELGDSALYLCASSTGSGPGTDTQYFGPGTRLTVL.

The sample holds many counts of this clonotype. V and J are TRBV29-1 and TRBJ2-1, with D uncertain. Trimming pared 4 bases from V and 8 bases from J, leaving 9 bases between. The germline CDR1 and CDR2 sequences are SQVTM and ANQGSEA. CDR3 length: 11 amino acids. For the CDR3, the DNA is TGCAGCGTTGGATACGGCGATGAGCAGTTCTTC. Amino acids: CSVGYGDEQFF.

This clonotype was seen ten or more times. The V gene is TRBV29-1, the J gene TRBJ2-3; 11 nucleotides agree with TRBD2. V shed 6 bases and J 9 bases; nucleotides not matched to a gene: 8. Germline CDR1 reads SQVTM; CDR2 reads ANQGSEA. This CDR3 spans 13 amino acids. The CDR3 coding sequence is TGCAGCGTCGCGACTAGCGGGGACGGGACGCAGTATTTT. Its protein product is CSVATSGDGTQYF.

This chain uses TRBV7-9 with TRBJ2-3; 7 positions agree with TRBD2. V was pared by 1 base and J by 4 bases, with 5 bases of the junction left unmatched. This CDR3 spans 15 amino acids. The germline CDR1 and CDR2 sequences are SEHNR and FQNEAQ (reference sequence). For the CDR3, the DNA is TGTGCCAGCAGCTTAGGCGGGAGCGGCCCAGATACGCAGTATTTT. Translating it yields CASSLGGSGPDTQYF.